This T cell receptor beta chain was sequenced in a study of vaccination and CD4 T cells after COVID-19. Study-level information: Stimulation of cells relied on overlapping spike peptides derived from SARS-CoV-2, HCoV-NL63, HCoV-OC43 and HCoV-229E.

Described treatment: roughly ten-day PBMC culture with coronavirus spike peptide pools or control peptides (ViraFEST assay). Millions of PBMCs went into each well for culture with 8.5 to 10 IU/ml IL-2 and approximately 9 ug/ml peptide pools. The Oncomine TCR Beta short-read assay sequenced DNA from cultured CD4+ T cells. One entry per CDR3 protein results from TCRdb running MiXCR on the PCR reads. The sample lists 10,000 to 15,000 distinct CDR3 sequences, around 70% occurring once. CDR1 DFQATT and CDR2 SNEGSKA come from the germline V gene (reference sequence). The CDR3 is 14 amino acids. Deletions cut 0 bases from V and 5 bases from J, with 13 bases between. With regard to this clonotype: Its antigen is still unknown.

This clonotype was obtained from a human donor who had recovered from COVID-19. Material: CD4+ T cells from blood, cultured in vitro. The chain carries TRBV20-1 and TRBJ1-2; weak D call: TRBD1 (6 bases). CDR3 in DNA: TGCAGTGCTAGAGAGGCGAGGACAGCTTATGGCTACACCTTC. Its protein product is CSAREARTAYGYTF.